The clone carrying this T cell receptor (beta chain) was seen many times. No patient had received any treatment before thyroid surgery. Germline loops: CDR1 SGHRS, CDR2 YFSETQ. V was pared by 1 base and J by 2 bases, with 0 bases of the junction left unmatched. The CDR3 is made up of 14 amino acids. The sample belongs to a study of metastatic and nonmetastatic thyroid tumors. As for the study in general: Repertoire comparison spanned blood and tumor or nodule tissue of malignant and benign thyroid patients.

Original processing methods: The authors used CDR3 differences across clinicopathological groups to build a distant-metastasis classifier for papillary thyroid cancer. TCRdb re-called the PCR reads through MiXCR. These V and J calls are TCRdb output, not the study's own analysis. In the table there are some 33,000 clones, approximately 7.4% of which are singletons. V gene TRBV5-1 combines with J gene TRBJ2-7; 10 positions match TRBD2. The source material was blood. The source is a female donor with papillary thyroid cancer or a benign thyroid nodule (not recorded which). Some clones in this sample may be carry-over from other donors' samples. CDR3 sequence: CASSLTSGTYEQYF. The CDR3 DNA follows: TGCGCCAGCAGCTTGACTAGCGGGACCTACGAGCAGTACTTC.